The clone carrying this T cell receptor (beta chain) was seen at least ten times. The sample is drawn from a study of T cells in Graves' hyperthyroidism and ophthalmopathy. Template material for amplifying TCR beta CDR3 regions consisted of RNA transcripts. A set of HTBI primers served as the primers for a first-round RT-PCR of the TCR CDR3. A single record per CDR3 protein comes from TCRdb applying MiXCR to the multiplex PCR reads. Counted here are over 500,000 distinct CDR3 sequences, about 15% occurring once; the ten biggest clones make up less than 30%. Germline V gene sequence: CDR1 GTSNPN, CDR2 SVGIG (reference sequence). This CDR3 contains 13 residues. Deletions cut 4 bases from V and 8 bases from J, with 15 bases between.

V usage is TRBV30 and J usage is TRBJ2-1, with D tentatively TRBD2 (6 bases). Sequencing was done on a sample of blood. The receptor's source is a woman in her twenties or thirties with Graves' ophthalmopathy. CDR3 DNA sequence: TGTGCCTGGAACCGGGACTCCAAGTATGAGCAGTTCTTC. Protein: CAWNRDSKYEQFF.